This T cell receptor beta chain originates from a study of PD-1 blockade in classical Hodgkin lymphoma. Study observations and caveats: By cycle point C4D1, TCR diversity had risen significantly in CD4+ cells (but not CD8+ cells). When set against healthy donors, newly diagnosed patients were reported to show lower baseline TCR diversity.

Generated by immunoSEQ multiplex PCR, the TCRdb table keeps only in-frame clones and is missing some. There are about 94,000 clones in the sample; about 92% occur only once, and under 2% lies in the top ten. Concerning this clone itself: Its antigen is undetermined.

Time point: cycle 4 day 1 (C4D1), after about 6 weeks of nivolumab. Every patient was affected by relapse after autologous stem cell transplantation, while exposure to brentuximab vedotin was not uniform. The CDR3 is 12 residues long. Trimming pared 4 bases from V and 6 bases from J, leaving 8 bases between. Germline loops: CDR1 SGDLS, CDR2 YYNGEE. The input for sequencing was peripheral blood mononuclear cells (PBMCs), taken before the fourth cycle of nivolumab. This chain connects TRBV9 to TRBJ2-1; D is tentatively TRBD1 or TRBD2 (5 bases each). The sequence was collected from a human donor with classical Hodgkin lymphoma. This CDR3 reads CASSPGRNEQFF. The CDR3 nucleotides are TGTGCCAGCAGCCCGGGGCGCAATGAGCAGTTCTTC.